This T cell receptor beta chain stems from a study of multiple sclerosis patients with progressive multifocal leukoencephalopathy. Broader study findings: No common TRBV or TRBJ usage or pairing appeared at PML. In most PML patients, TRB repertoires appeared less diverse by entropy. Before and during natalizumab, the clones expanded at PML already existed.

Synthetic inline TR CDR3 controls covering all V-J pairings were spiked into each PCR. The table came from immunoSEQ multiplex PCR; TCRdb's copy has only in-frame clones and leaves some out. This table has 25,000 to 35,000 clones, roughly 90% appearing once. Remarks on this clone: As yet, its antigen is unknown.

The V gene's germline CDR1 is SGHTS and CDR2 YDEGEE. V lost 0 bases and J 3 bases, leaving 13 bases between the germline ends. The CDR3 runs to 15 residues. Time point here: time of PML onset. The chain carries TRBV5-8 and TRBJ2-7, with D perhaps matching TRBD1 (5 bases). This sample comprised PBMCs, obtained from a patient treated with natalizumab. The source is a human donor with progressive multifocal leukoencephalopathy. In nucleotides, the CDR3 is TGTGCCAGCAGCTTGGGGACATCTTCAAACTACGAGCAGTACTTC. This sequence encodes CASSLGTSSNYEQYF.